The T cell receptor (beta chain) under discussion was sequenced for a study of blood T cells in healthy people across ages (dated by TCRdb to 2014 to 2015). Background for the entire study: Template switching captured roughly one uniquely barcoded TCR beta cDNA molecule per two T cells in model experiments. Using deep sequencing normalized with unique cDNA molecular identifiers, the study measured how TCR beta repertoire diversity changes with age. The donors were split into four age groups: young (average around 15 years), middle-aged (around 37), aged (around 67) and long-lived (roughly 77). Donors of different ages were randomly distributed across sequencing lanes to avoid experimental bias. The study analyzed two additional independent replicas of 1 million unique cDNA reads from the same blood draw for two donors, one aged 18 to 30 and one aged 80 or older. Beyond this particular receptor, the publication reports: Compared with the aged group, the long-lived group had more naive CD4+ T cells, fewer expanded clones and increased TCR diversity, a pattern suggesting age selection. Donor CMV infection status was unknown, potentially confounding age-related changes in expanded clonotypes. A strong correlation was found between observed TCR beta diversity and the percentage of naive T cells measured by flow cytometry. Because profiling used bulk unsorted PBMCs, naive and antigen-experienced compartments could not be compared conclusively. Observed TCR beta diversity per million T cells fell roughly linearly with age, and a significant reduction was already apparent by age about 38. Estimates of total diversity based on one million sequenced T cells were considered lower bounds and underestimates.

The donors were roughly 40 Caucasian individuals from Russia, aged about 6 to 95 years, who were systemically healthy. Each donor gave around 9.5 milliliters of peripheral blood, collected into EDTA-treated Vacutainer tubes. PBMCs were isolated by Ficoll-Paque density-gradient centrifugation, with at least 7 million obtained per sample. Total RNA, at least 6 micrograms per sample, was extracted from PBMCs with Trizol reagent. The percentages of naive CD45RAhigh/CD27high T cells were determined by flow cytometry on a PBMC aliquot from every donor. The library relied on 5' RACE. Sequencing was performed on an Illumina HiSeq 2500. A second PCR of roughly 7 to 11 cycles was performed with a sample-barcoded 5' primer and a J-beta primer mix. Each TCR beta cDNA molecule received a unique molecular identifier from a template-switch 5' adaptor carrying 12 random nucleotides. Each sample yielded at least 2.5 million CDR3-containing paired-end reads. First-strand cDNA was synthesized from all RNA with the Mint cDNA synthesis kit, primed by a TRBC-specific oligonucleotide. Following uracil-DNA glycosylase treatment, a first 18-cycle PCR with universal primers M1SS and BC2_uni_R was performed on all cDNA. The original methods were these. For normalization, 1 million high-quality reads were randomly selected from each sample, with every read carrying a distinct molecular identifier. Reads with shared molecular identifiers were discarded instead of being binned into consensus sequences. MiTCR, with a Q25 quality threshold and the strictest error-elimination algorithm, was used for CDR3 identification, clonotype clustering and error correction. A nonparametric unseen species model with Euler transformation was used to estimate lower-bound total TCR beta diversity. The public reads were reprocessed in TCRdb via fastp at Q25 and MiXCR, keeping in-frame beta chains. Each entry merges the rows of one CDR3 protein and shows their most common DNA and genes. Clone size and V and J calls follow TCRdb, not the original study. The sample contains 1.5 million to 1.9 million distinct CDR3 sequences, less than 45% of them found a single time. The top ten constitute 4% of the sample.

Regarding this clonotype: Its binding antigen is unknown. No base-level quality is on record; no much larger clone is a single base apart.

The germline V gene supplies CDR1 SGHTA and CDR2 FQGNSA. From the cysteine through the phenylalanine, the CDR3 covers 14 amino acids. Only the CDR3 region is kept as DNA, spanning 42 bases read in frame from base 1. The V end gives up 4 bases and the J end 7 bases, leaving 7 bases in the junction not matched to a gene. The chain employs TRBV7-2 and TRBJ1-2; 9 central nucleotides agree with TRBD1. The TCR comes from a woman between 18 and 29 years old in good health. Material: blood. The nucleotides read TGTGCCAGCAGCTCGGGACAGGGATGGGGTGGCTACACCTTC. Translated, this gives CASSSGQGWGGYTF.